This T cell receptor (beta chain) is drawn from a study of cytomegalovirus exposure and HLA in healthy donors (dated by TCRdb to 2016 to 2017). Regarding the complete study: An earlier analysis of approximately 640 of the donors reported 250 to 350 Gb of sequence data and 117 million unique TCR beta sequences from some 180 million T cells. An early release covering approximately 600 HLA-typed donors comprised approximately 290 gigabases of sequencing data and around 86 million unique TCR sequences. Of the roughly 400 genotyped donors, approximately 83% fell in the genetic ancestry cluster associated with self-reported Caucasian donors. The study was designed to test whether signatures of past pathogen exposure could be identified by cataloging public T cell receptors. The T cell repertoires of 670 or so subjects were profiled by immunosequencing and related to cytomegalovirus serostatus. A separate validation cohort of 100 to 150 different subjects was used in addition to the roughly 700-subject first cohort. To predict cytomegalovirus infection status, the study brought together high-throughput TCR immunosequencing, statistical association of individual TCRs with disease status, and machine learning. A later analysis re-examined previously published TCR beta repertoires from more than 600 donors and added high-resolution HLA genotyping to investigate patterns of TCR occurrence. Rather than drawing on any new phenotypic data, the later analysis identified candidate immune exposures from TCR beta sequences and the way those sequences occurred across donors. An earlier analysis of fewer than 700 of the donors applied high-throughput TCR beta sequencing to assess whether each TCR beta V gene segment acted as functional or pseudogenic. Donor age, sex, ethnicity and CMV serostatus were compiled alongside the repertoire data. In a later genetic analysis, genome-wide SNP genotypes for about 55% of the roughly 700 donors were used, and that subset was treated as a discovery cohort. Every repertoire in the discovery cohort had been generated on one and the same sequencing platform. HLA typing covered class I and class II loci at four-digit resolution. Typing coverage differed by locus: A, B, C, DRB1 and DQB1 were typed in about 629-640 donors, DQA1 in roughly 510, DPA1 in some 570, and DPB1 in just under 490. Four or five DR-DQ haplotypes were handled as single units for association and clustering because linkage in the cohort was strong. Among roughly 400 genotyped donors of the cohort, an average of around 250,000 unique TCR beta nucleotide sequences was sequenced per donor, of which approximately 18% were non-productive. What the study reported, not specific to this receptor: Three of the identified cytomegalovirus-associated TCR beta chains were confirmed in vitro to be specific for cytomegalovirus antigens. Strong co-occurrence of HLA alleles, especially DR and DQ, made assigning TCR associations to individual alleles difficult. HLA typing was unavailable for some donors at each locus, so association tests used only the typed subset. The authors suggested that the approach could potentially be generalized to other disease states and immunological phenotypes. In a later analysis, HLA-associated TCR beta chains were found to be more clonally expanded and to have lower generation probabilities than equally common non-associated chains. Only TCR beta chains were sequenced in this cohort, and the absence of alpha or paired-chain data limited detectable features. The presence/absence analyses assumed that sequencing depth was roughly uniform across donors, and that assumption may not be true. A further reported finding was that TCR beta sequences accurately predicted the HLA-A and HLA-B alleles for most subjects in the first cohort. According to a later analysis, TCR association rates differed among HLA loci, with DRB1 alleles showing the most associated TCRs and HLA-C alleles showing the fewest. In a later genetic analysis, a missense DCLRE1C variant was associated with V-gene and J-gene trimming of TCR beta chains, and the association was replicated in an independent cohort. Some IMGT-functional V segments, including TRBV6-2 and TRBV6-3, could not be distinguished by the 87-base-pair reads and were therefore excluded. Most TCR sequences were seen in very few donors, while some public TCRs were found in many individuals. The earlier analysis of nearly 600 of the donors excluded about 16 rarely observed V segments, including chromosome 9 orphons, because counts were too low. A total of around 150 TCR beta chains were listed by the study as associated with cytomegalovirus. An earlier analysis of around 540 of the donors showed that most TCR beta V segments appeared in productive rearrangements either about 90% or about 30% of the time, which broadly matched IMGT annotations. In a later analysis, most CMV-associated TCR beta chains were found to appear HLA-restricted, with HLA associations seemingly driven largely by CMV exposure. At a false discovery rate of 0.05, a later analysis linked about 16,000 TCR beta sequences to specific HLA alleles. A cluster of highly shared sequence variants was judged likely to represent a technical artifact of the sequencing pipeline. Linkage disequilibrium might explain the correlated functional status among segregating V segments, but an unknown experimental factor could not be ruled out. In both the original and validation cohorts, the classifier was reported to diagnose cytomegalovirus status with high specificity and sensitivity. Several of the top co-occurrence clusters appeared to be linked to parvovirus B19, influenza, CMV and Epstein-Barr virus, according to a later analysis. Immune exposure information for the cohort was limited to CMV serostatus. According to a later genetic analysis, donors in an Asian-associated ancestry cluster had fewer N-insertions in productive TCRs than the approximately 700-donor mean.

Regarding this clone: The antigen this receptor binds is unknown. Base qualities are missing; no much larger clone stands one base away.

The cohort comprised some 700 healthy bone marrow donors. At the time of sampling, all cohort members were nominally healthy, though unrecorded immune exposures were likely present. The donor was CMV seronegative and was included in the group of several hundred seronegative cohort members. Every donor gave a peripheral blood sample, and the peripheral blood mononuclear cells from that sample were used for TCR beta sequencing. Genomic DNA was extracted from the blood cell samples with the Qiagen DNeasy Blood Extraction Kit. Trimming takes 2 bases from V and 10 bases from J, and the germline ends sit 6 bases apart. The CDR3 measures 11 amino acids from cysteine to phenylalanine. The DNA shown is the 33-base CDR3, in frame from base 1. As encoded in the germline V gene, CDR1 is SNHLY while CDR2 is FYNNEI. Receptors were amplified or captured by the immunoSEQ multiplex PCR assay. For the multiplex PCR, a mixture combining 60 forward primers for TCR Vbeta segments and 13 reverse primers for TCR Jbeta segments was used. A multiplex PCR assay on genomic DNA amplified the CDR3 region of rearranged TCR beta genes. The amplified TCR beta libraries were sequenced on the Illumina HiSeq System as 87-base-pair reads. From the authors' description of their analysis: A later analysis counted about 80 million unique TCR beta chains across the 550 to 700 repertoires, and 9 million to 14 million of these chains were shared by at least two donors. Raw reads were error-corrected and collapsed into unique sequences with a nearest-neighbor algorithm that merged closely related sequences to remove PCR and sequencing errors. To assign V, D and J gene segments, CDR3 sequences were aligned to IMGT reference sequences. For a sequence to be retained, at least a six-nucleotide match to both a V gene segment and a J gene segment was required. A rearrangement counted as productive if the CDR3 had no stop codons and remained in frame with V and J, and every other rearrangement counted as non-productive. CDR3 was defined according to IMGT convention as the region running from the second conserved V-encoded cysteine to the conserved J-encoded phenylalanine. The earlier analysis of about 620 of the donors excluded sequences that lacked an unambiguous match to a single V gene segment. An earlier analysis of several hundred of the donors classified V segments as functional when productive rearrangements were above 56.7% and as segregating when the standard deviation between donors was above 5%. A statistical classification framework was developed to diagnose cytomegalovirus status using the catalog of TCR beta chain sequences. In a later analysis, V and J genes were assigned by comparing TCR nucleotide sequences against IMGT/GENE-DB human TR gene sequences. The TCRdist pipeline was used in a later analysis to assign CDR3 sequences and most-parsimonious VDJ recombination scenarios. In a later analysis, every TCR beta chain was defined by the combination of its CDR3 amino acid sequence and its V-gene family, and reads without a unique V-gene family were dropped. In a later analysis, around 600 highly shared, low-generation-probability nucleotide sequences were removed to address suspected cross-contamination and a sequencing artifact. For each public chain, a later analysis derived a clonal expansion index from normalized ranks of inferred template counts within each repertoire. A later analysis computed generation probabilities with a VDJ recombination model fitted to out-of-frame rearrangements, and checked the results against IGoR. Hypergeometric tests were used in a later analysis to score TCR-TCR, TCR-HLA and TCR-CMV co-occurrence, with a repertoire-size bias correction applied to the TCR pairs. A later analysis estimated false discovery rates by permuting HLA or CMV assignments 20 times. In a later analysis, co-occurring TCRs were grouped with DBSCAN, and TCRdist sequence similarity was added when clustering was performed within HLA-allele-positive subsets. Co-occurrence clustering excluded repertoires with fewer than 30,000 or more than 120,000 public chains, plus five with anomalous nucleotide sharing. TCRdb holds this immuneACCESS table with in-frame rearrangements only. Some clones are missing; in checked studies, unresolved V genes explain under half, and the rest has no known cause. V, J and clone size are those of that table, while D and trimming were read from the DNA. This sample gives roughly 150,000 clones in total; roughly 85% of them show up just once. 1% of the sample belongs to the ten largest clones.

The TCR comes from a boy aged 2 to 10 in good health and CMV-seronegative. Input material: PBMCs. The rearranged chain carries TRBV2 and TRBJ2-1, with the D gene not clear enough to name. The nucleotide sequence is given as TGTGCCAGCAGTGAACTAGTAGAGCAGTTCTTC. It specifies CASSELVEQFF.